The 17 T cell receptor beta chains below come from one sample, sequenced in a study of response to subunit inactivated influenza vaccine. TCRdb ran MiXCR on the RT-PCR reads and lists one entry per CDR3 protein. The sample records 600,000 to 850,000 distinct CDR3 sequences, 12% to 15% being singletons. The sample here was PBMCs from blood, taken less than 15 days before vaccination. These receptors were obtained from a man aged 45-65 years who received an inactivated influenza vaccine.

CDR3 amino acids: CASSRGTDQETQYF. The CDR3 DNA follows: TGCGCCAGCAGCAGGGGGACGGATCAAGAGACCCAGTACTTC. This chain links TRBV5-1 with TRBJ2-5, with TRBD1 as a possible D gene (6 bases). V lost 4 bases to trimming and J lost 2 bases, with 12 bases between them. The CDR3 consists of 14 residues. Per the germline V gene, CDR1 is SGHRS and CDR2 is YFSETQ. Drawing the rest from reference TRBV5-1 and TRBJ2-5, the complete variable domain is KAGVTQTPRYLIKTRGQQVTLSCSPISGHRSVSWYQQTPGQGLQFLFEYFSETQRNKGNFPGRFSGRQFSNSRSEMNVSTLELGDSALYLCASSRGTDQETQYFGPGTRLLVL.

The V and J genes are TRBV6-2 or TRBV6-3 and TRBJ2-1; 11 bases are a match to TRBD2. This CDR3 is built from 20 residues. The V gene's germline CDR1 is MNHEY and CDR2 SVGEGT. V trimming: 2 bases; J trimming: 4 bases; junction bases outside the gene matches: 16. The CDR3 sequence is CASSYTEYAGTSGAYNEQFF. The CDR3 region has the DNA TGTGCCAGCAGTTACACAGAATACGCCGGGACTAGCGGAGCTTACAATGAGCAGTTCTTC.

This chain connects TRBV4-2 to TRBJ2-2; tentatively, D is TRBD2 (5 bases). Trimming shortened V by 1 base and J by 0 bases, and 12 bases separated the two germline ends. Germline V gene lookup returns CDR1 LGHNA and CDR2 YNFKEQ. The CDR3 is 17 amino acids. The CDR3 is CASSQVGGSTNTGELFF. Here the CDR3 DNA reads TGTGCCAGCAGCCAAGTAGGAGGCAGTACGAACACCGGGGAGCTGTTTTTT.

This clonotype was counted at least ten times. J is TRBJ2-7 and V is TRBV20-1; D might be TRBD1 (6 bases). Trimming left V 4 bases short and J 3 bases short, with 13 bases between. This CDR3 is built from 13 residues. CDR1 is DFQATT and CDR2 is SNEGSKA in the germline V gene (reference sequence). The CDR3 protein is CSAIQGWDYEQYF. CDR3 nucleotide sequence: TGCAGTGCTATACAGGGCTGGGACTACGAGCAGTACTTC.

This clonotype was observed a handful of times. The chain is built from TRBV4-3 and TRBJ2-2; D is possibly TRBD1 (6 bases). Trimming took 5 bases from V and 2 from J, leaving 12 bases between them. The V gene's germline CDR1 is LGHNA and CDR2 YSLEER. The CDR3 is 15 residues long. CDR3 coding DNA: TGCGCCAGCAGCTTGGGGGCAGGAAACACCGGGGAGCTGTTTTTT. Protein sequence: CASSLGAGNTGELFF.

This clonotype was counted only a few times. The rearrangement uses TRBV7-2 and TRBJ2-1; unclear D gene. Germline loops: CDR1 SGHTA, CDR2 FQGNSA. V lost 0 bases, J lost 0 bases, and 9 bases lay in between. The CDR3 runs 16 residues. As DNA, the CDR3 is TGTGCCAGCAGCTTAGCAGCGTCCGTCTCCTACAATGAGCAGTTCTTC. Its protein is CASSLAASVSYNEQFF.

In its sample, this clonotype was seen a few times. V usage is TRBV20-1 and J usage is TRBJ1-6; D might be TRBD1 (5 bases). The CDR3 contains 15 residues. V lost 6 bases, J lost 3 bases, and 15 bases lay in between. Germline-derived CDR1 and CDR2 are DFQATT and SNEGSKA (reference sequence). CDR3 in amino acids: CSAGRQPSYNSPLHF. The CDR3 nucleotides read TGCAGTGCAGGGAGACAGCCAAGCTATAATTCACCCCTCCACTTT.

The chain links TRBV20-1 to TRBJ1-6; TRBD1 is a possible D gene (5 bases). The CDR3 is 16 residues long. V was trimmed by 0 bases and J by 6 bases, leaving 15 bases between them. In germline, CDR1 is DFQATT, CDR2 SNEGSKA (reference sequence). The CDR3 coding sequence is TGCAGTGCTAGAGATCTGAGGGGCGGGAGTAATTCACCCCTCCACTTT. Protein sequence: CSARDLRGGSNSPLHF.

The sample holds a few counts of this clonotype. The rearrangement uses TRBV5-1 and TRBJ2-5; D gene uncertain. The CDR3 is 15 amino acids. Germline CDR1 SGHRS, CDR2 YFSETQ. The V end was cut by 4 bases, the J end by 5 bases, with 18 bases between. The CDR3 DNA reads TGCGCCAGCAGCCTCCCCGGTGGATACTCCGAGACCCAGTACTTC. This translates into CASSLPGGYSETQYF. Full variable domain (rest looked up from reference TRBV5-1 and TRBJ2-5): KAGVTQTPRYLIKTRGQQVTLSCSPISGHRSVSWYQQTPGQGLQFLFEYFSETQRNKGNFPGRFSGRQFSNSRSEMNVSTLELGDSALYLCASSLPGGYSETQYFGPGTRLLVL.

This clonotype was observed a handful of times. V is TRBV9 and J is TRBJ2-1; D is ambiguous. Per germline, CDR1 SGDLS and CDR2 YYNGEE. Trimming took 2 bases from V and 8 from J, leaving 5 bases between them. The CDR3 length is 11 residues. CDR3 residues: CASSVVYEQFF. The CDR3 DNA reads as TGTGCCAGCAGCGTGGTGTATGAGCAGTTCTTC.

The chain recombines TRBV28 with TRBJ2-7, with a weak D call TRBD2 (5 bases). The CDR3 spans 14 residues. Between the trimmed V and J ends, which lost 10 bases and 0 bases, there was a span of 16 bases. Looked up from germline, CDR1 is MDHEN and CDR2 is SYDVKM. CDR3 DNA: TGTGCCATAGGAACGGGGATCAGCTCCTACGAGCAGTACTTC. Protein: CAIGTGISSYEQYF. Looking up the rest from reference TRBV28 and TRBJ2-7 gives the full variable domain: DVKVTQSSRYLVKRTGEKVFLECVQDMDHENMFWYRQDPGLGLRLIYFSYDVKMKEKGDIPEGYSVSREKKERFSLILESASTNQTSMYLCAIGTGISSYEQYFGPGTRLTVT.

This clonotype occurred a few times. The chain combines TRBV6-5 with TRBJ1-6; D is uncertain. The germline CDR1 and CDR2 sequences are MNHEY and SVGAGI. The CDR3 has 14 amino acids. V was clipped by 2 bases and J by 9 bases, with 11 bases between them. As DNA, the CDR3 is TGTGCCAGCAGTTACCTGGAAAAGGGTTCACCCCTCCACTTT. This encodes CASSYLEKGSPLHF.

This clonotype was seen at least ten times. V and J are TRBV4-3 and TRBJ1-5; 9 bases are a match to TRBD1. Trimming at V came to 0 bases and at J to 5 bases, leaving 2 bases not matched to a gene. Per germline, CDR1 LGHNA and CDR2 YSLEER. This CDR3 has 15 amino acids. The CDR3 bases are TGCGCCAGCAGCCAAGAGTGGACAGGGGATCAGCCCCAGCATTTT. Translation gives CASSQEWTGDQPQHF.

The V call is TRBV27, the J call TRBJ2-2, with D unresolved. The CDR3 runs to 12 residues. The germline V gene encodes CDR1 MNHEY and CDR2 SMNVEV (reference sequence). Trimming took 6 bases from V and 6 from J, leaving 8 bases between them. CDR3 protein: CASRTHAGELFF. The CDR3 DNA follows: TGTGCCAGCAGAACTCATGCCGGGGAGCTGTTTTTT.

This clonotype was detected a few times. The J gene is TRBJ2-1, the V gene TRBV24-1; 9 nucleotides match TRBD2. CDR3 size: 16 residues. Germline loops: CDR1 KGHDR, CDR2 SFDVKD. With V trimmed by 5 bases and J by 8 bases, 12 bases remained unmatched. Here the CDR3 reads CATSARLAEGWDEQFF. CDR3 bases: TGTGCCACCAGTGCACGACTAGCGGAGGGATGGGATGAGCAGTTCTTC.

The gene calls are TRBV12-3 or TRBV12-4 and TRBJ2-5, with 13 positions matching TRBD2. With 3 bases clipped from V and 4 bases from J, the junction kept 2 bases outside the gene matches. The CDR3 sequence is 15 residues long. The CDR3 reads CASSFTSGRAETQYF. In nucleotides, the CDR3 is TGTGCCAGCAGTTTCACTAGCGGGAGGGCAGAGACCCAGTACTTC.

This clonotype showed up many times. V is TRBV28 and J is TRBJ1-2; D remains ambiguous. With 3 bases removed from V and 8 bases from J, the gap between germline ends came to 10 bases. Germline CDR1 and CDR2: MDHEN and SYDVKM. The CDR3 is 12 amino acids. CDR3 amino acids: CASSLGRGGYTF. The CDR3 region has the DNA TGTGCCAGCAGTTTGGGTAGAGGAGGCTACACCTTC.